In its sample, the clone carrying this T cell receptor beta chain was seen a few times. Its antigen is not identified. V was shortened by 0 bases and J by 1 base, with 6 bases between the two germline ends. CDR1 SGHTA and CDR2 FQGNSA come from the germline V gene. This CDR3 region has 14 residues. Peripheral blood samples of roughly 9.9 milliliters were drawn from each donor. This record comes from a study of blood T cells in healthy people across ages. The study's findings and limits: Bulk PBMC profiling left naive and antigen-experienced comparisons inconclusive.

Then a second PCR, running about 6 to 11 cycles, was carried out with a sample-barcoded 5' primer and a J-beta primer mix. CDR3-containing paired-end reads numbered at least 3 million in each sample. TCRdb passed the 5' RACE reads through MiXCR, listing each CDR3 protein once. This sample has about a million distinct CDR3 sequences, with around 48% found just once. Material for sequencing was blood. The V call is TRBV7-2, the J call TRBJ1-2; no firm D call. This TCR came from a man aged 25 to 40 in good health. The CDR3 reads CASSLAGDNYGYTF. CDR3 nucleotides: TGTGCCAGCAGCTTAGCAGGAGATAACTATGGCTACACCTTC.